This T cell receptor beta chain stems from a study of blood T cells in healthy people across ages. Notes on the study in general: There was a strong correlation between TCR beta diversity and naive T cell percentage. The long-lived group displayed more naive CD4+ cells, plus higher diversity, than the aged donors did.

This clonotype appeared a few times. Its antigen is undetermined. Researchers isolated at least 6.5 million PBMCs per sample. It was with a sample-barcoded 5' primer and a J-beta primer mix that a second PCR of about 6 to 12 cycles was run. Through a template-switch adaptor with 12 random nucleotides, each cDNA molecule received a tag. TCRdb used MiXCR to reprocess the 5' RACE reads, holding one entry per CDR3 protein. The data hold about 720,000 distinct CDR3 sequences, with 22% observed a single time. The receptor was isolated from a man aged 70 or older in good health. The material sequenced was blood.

The CDR3 region is CASSRPGAANNEQFF. CDR3 coding DNA: TGTGCCAGCAGCCGCCCAGGGGCGGCGAACAATGAGCAGTTCTTC. The chain combines TRBV7-2 with TRBJ2-1; tentatively, D is TRBD1 (6 bases). With 5 bases removed from V and 5 bases from J, the gap between germline ends came to 16 bases. Germline CDR1 reads SGHTA; CDR2 reads FQGNSA. This CDR3 is built from 15 residues.